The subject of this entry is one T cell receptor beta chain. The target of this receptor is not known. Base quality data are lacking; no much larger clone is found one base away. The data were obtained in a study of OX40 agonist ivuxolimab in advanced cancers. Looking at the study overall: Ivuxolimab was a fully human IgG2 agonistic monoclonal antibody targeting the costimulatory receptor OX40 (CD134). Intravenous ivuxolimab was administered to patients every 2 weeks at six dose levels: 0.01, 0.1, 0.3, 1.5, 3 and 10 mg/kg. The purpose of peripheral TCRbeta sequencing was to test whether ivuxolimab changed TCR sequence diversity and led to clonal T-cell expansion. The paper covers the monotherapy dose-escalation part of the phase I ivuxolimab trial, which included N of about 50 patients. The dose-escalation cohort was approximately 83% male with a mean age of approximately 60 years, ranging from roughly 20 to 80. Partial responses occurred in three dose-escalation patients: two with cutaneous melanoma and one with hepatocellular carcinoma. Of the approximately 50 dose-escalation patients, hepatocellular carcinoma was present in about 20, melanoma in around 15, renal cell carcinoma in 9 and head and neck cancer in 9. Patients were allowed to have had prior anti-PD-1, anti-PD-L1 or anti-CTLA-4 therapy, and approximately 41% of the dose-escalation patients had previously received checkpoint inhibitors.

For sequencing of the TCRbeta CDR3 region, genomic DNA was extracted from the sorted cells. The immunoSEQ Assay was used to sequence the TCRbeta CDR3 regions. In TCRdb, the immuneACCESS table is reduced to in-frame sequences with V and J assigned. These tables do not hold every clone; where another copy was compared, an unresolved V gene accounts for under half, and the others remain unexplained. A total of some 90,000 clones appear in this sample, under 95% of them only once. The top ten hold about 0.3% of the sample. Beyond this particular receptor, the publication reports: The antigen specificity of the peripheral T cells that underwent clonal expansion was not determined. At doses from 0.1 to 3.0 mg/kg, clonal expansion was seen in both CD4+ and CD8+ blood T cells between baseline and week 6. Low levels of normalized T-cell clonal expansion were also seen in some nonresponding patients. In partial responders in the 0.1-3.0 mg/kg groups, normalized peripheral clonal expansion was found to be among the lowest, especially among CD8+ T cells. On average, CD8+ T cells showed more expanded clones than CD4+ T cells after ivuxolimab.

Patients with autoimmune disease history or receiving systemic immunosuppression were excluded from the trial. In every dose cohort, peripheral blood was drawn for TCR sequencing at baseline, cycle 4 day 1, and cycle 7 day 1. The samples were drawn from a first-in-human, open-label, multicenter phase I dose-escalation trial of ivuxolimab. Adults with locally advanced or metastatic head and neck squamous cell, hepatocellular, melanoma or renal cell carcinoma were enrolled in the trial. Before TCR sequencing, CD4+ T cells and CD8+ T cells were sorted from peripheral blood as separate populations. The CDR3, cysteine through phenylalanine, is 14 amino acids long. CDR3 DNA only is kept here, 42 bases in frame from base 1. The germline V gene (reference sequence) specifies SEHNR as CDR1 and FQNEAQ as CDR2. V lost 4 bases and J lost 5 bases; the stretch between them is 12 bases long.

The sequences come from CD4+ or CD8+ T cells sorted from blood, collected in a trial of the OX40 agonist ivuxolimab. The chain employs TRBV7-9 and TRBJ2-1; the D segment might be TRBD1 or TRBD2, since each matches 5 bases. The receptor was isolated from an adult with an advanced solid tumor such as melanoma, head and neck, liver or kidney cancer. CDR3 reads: CASSSPWDHNEQFF. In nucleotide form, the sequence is TGTGCCAGCAGCTCTCCGTGGGACCACAATGAGCAGTTCTTC.